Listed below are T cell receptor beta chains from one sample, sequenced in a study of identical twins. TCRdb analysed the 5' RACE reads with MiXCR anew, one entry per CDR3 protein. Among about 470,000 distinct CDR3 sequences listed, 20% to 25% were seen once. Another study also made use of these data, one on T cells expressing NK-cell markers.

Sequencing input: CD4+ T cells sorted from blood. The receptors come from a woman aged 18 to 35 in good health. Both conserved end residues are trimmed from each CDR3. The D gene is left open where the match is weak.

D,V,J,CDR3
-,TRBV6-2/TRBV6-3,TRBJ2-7,ASSPRTVTNSYEQY
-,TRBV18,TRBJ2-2,ASSTQGQSGELF
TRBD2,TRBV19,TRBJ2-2,ASSMISGSTGTGELF
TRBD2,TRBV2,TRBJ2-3,ASSDPGRAPTDTQY
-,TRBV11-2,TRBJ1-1,ASSLFGQSNTEAF
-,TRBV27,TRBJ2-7,ASSFRGGRSYEQY
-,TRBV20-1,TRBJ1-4,SARDSGGEKLF
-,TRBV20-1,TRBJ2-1,SAREGTYNEQF
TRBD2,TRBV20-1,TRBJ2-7,SAGLAGGAYEQY
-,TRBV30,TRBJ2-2,AWSSGLGTGELF
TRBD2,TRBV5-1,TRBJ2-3,ASSLLAGREY
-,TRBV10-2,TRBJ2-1,ASSVSVAAYNEQF
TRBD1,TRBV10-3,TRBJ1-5,AIRGQGERQPQH
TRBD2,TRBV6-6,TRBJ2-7,ASRGSGGYEQY
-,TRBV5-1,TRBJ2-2,ASSLTPGVGELF
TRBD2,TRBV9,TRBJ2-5,ASSVAPSGRAGETQY
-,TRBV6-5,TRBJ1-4,ASSYSATYKAGKLF
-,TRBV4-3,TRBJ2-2,ASSRQGETGELF
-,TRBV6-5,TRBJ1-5,ASSYVEGQPQH
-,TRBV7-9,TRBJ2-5,AGLVGAHQETQY
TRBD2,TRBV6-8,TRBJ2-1,ASSYRDHLAGGSSYNEQF
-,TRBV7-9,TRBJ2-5,ASSLPGGLGTQY
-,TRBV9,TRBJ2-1,ASSVGTARGHEQF
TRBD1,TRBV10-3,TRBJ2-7,AISEKGAAQY